This is a list of T cell receptor beta chains from one sample in a study of shared clonotypes between healthy human individuals. Clones were sequenced by immunoSEQ multiplex PCR, and TCRdb holds only the in-frame ones, with some missing. The table records some 690,000 clones, 90% of them present only once. The sample comprised memory CD8+ T cells from PBMCs. The receptors derive from a man aged 18 to 30 in good health. Some clones in this sample may be carry-over from other donors' samples. Each CDR3 is given with its conserved first and last residue. The D gene is left open where the match is weak. The size of a clone is reported for some rows only, either as once, few or many, or as a class for expanded clones.

cdr3_nt,cdr3_aa,v_call,clone_size,j_call,d_call
TGCGCCAGCAGCCAACTCGGGGACGGGGTCGGAAACACCATATATTTT,CASSQLGDGVGNTIYF,TRBV4-3,NA,TRBJ1-3,NA
TGTGCCAGCAGCCCCGAACCGAGCAGGGGGAATCAGCCCCAGCATTTT,CASSPEPSRGNQPQHF,TRBV2,NA,TRBJ1-5,TRBD1
TGTGCCAGCAGCCCGGGGAGGGCGAAGGAAGAGCAGTACTTC,CASSPGRAKEEQYF,TRBV11-2,NA,TRBJ2-7,TRBD2
TGCGCCAGCAGCCAAGCCAGGGGAGGGGGAAAGGAGACCCAGTACTTC,CASSQARGGGKETQYF,TRBV4-1,NA,TRBJ2-5,NA
TGTGCCAGCAGCTCCCGACTAGCGGGAGATGGGCTCCAAGAGACCCAGTACTTC,CASSSRLAGDGLQETQYF,TRBV7-9,NA,TRBJ2-5,TRBD2
TGCAGCGTTGGTAGGGCCCAATCCCCCTACGAGCAGTACTTC,CSVGRAQSPYEQYF,TRBV29-1,NA,TRBJ2-7,NA
TGTGCCAGCAGTGCCACGTGGGGAATGATCGAGCAGTACTTC,CASSATWGMIEQYF,TRBV6-5,NA,TRBJ2-7,NA
TGTGCCAGCAGCTTGGATTGGGAGACCCAGTACTTC,CASSLDWETQYF,TRBV5-6,once,TRBJ2-5,NA
TGTGCCACCAGCAGCCGAGATAGCGCGTACAATGAGCAGTTCTTC,CATSSRDSAYNEQFF,TRBV15,once,TRBJ2-1,NA
TGCGCCAGCAGCCAAGGGGAGGGGTGGGATGAGCAGTTCTTC,CASSQGEGWDEQFF,TRBV4-1,NA,TRBJ2-1,TRBD2
TGTGCCAGCAGCCAAGATCGGGAGTGGGAGCAGTACTTC,CASSQDREWEQYF,TRBV4-2,NA,TRBJ2-7,NA
TGTGCCAGCAGCCCCGGGACAGGGAGCCATCAGCCCCAGCATTTT,CASSPGTGSHQPQHF,TRBV7-8,NA,TRBJ1-5,TRBD1
TGTGCCAGCAGCCTAGGACTAGCGGGAGGTTACGAGCAGTACTTC,CASSLGLAGGYEQYF,TRBV7-9,NA,TRBJ2-7,TRBD2
TGTGCCAGCCTAGCGGAGGCCCCTAATGAAAAACTGTTTTTT,CASLAEAPNEKLFF,TRBV25-1,NA,TRBJ1-4,NA
TGTGCCAGCAGCCAAGGAATCCGGGACATACCCTACGAGCAGTACTTC,CASSQGIRDIPYEQYF,TRBV4-2,NA,TRBJ2-7,NA
TGTGCCAGTAATCTGGGACGAACGTTCTTGAGTACTGAAAAACTGTTTTTT,CASNLGRTFLSTEKLFF,TRBV19,NA,TRBJ1-4,NA
TGTGCCAGCAGGCCGCTTCTTATAGGACTAGCGGGTATGGAGACCCAGTACTTC,CASRPLLIGLAGMETQYF,TRBV27,NA,TRBJ2-5,TRBD2
TGTGCCAGCAGCAATCCAGGGGTCGGAGCTTTCTTT,CASSNPGVGAFF,TRBV27,few,TRBJ1-1,NA
TGTGCCAGCAGCCCGACCGGGACCGTGAACACCGGGGAGCTGTTTTTT,CASSPTGTVNTGELFF,TRBV7-9,NA,TRBJ2-2,NA
TGTGCCAGCAGTGAAAGCCCAGGGTACTCCTACGAGCAGTACTTC,CASSESPGYSYEQYF,TRBV6-1,NA,TRBJ2-7,NA
TGTGCCAGCAGCTTAGGCACCCAATACTACAATGAGCAGTTCTTC,CASSLGTQYYNEQFF,TRBV11-1,NA,TRBJ2-1,NA
TGTGCCAGCAGTTTCGAGGGGGCTCTGGGAGAGCAGTACTTC,CASSFEGALGEQYF,TRBV27,NA,TRBJ2-7,TRBD1
TGTGCCAGCAGCTTAACCCCCAGGAGGATACAAGAGACCCAGTACTTC,CASSLTPRRIQETQYF,TRBV7-6,NA,TRBJ2-5,NA
TGTGCCAGCAGTCCGAGGGCTCGGGCGGAGGAGTTCCTGGTGCAGTACTTC,CASSPRARAEEFLVQYF,TRBV28,NA,TRBJ2-7,NA
TGTGCCAGCAGTTTATCGGGTCCTCCGGAGCAGTACTTC,CASSLSGPPEQYF,TRBV27,NA,TRBJ2-7,NA
TGTGCCAGCAGTGAACGGGACACCCCTTGGGAGCAGTACTTC,CASSERDTPWEQYF,TRBV6-1,NA,TRBJ2-7,NA
TGTGCCAGCAGCCCGGGGGACTCCAACACTGAAGCTTTCTTT,CASSPGDSNTEAFF,TRBV7-6,NA,TRBJ1-1,NA
TGCGCCAGCAGCTTGACAGCCTTCGGCTATGGCTACACCTTC,CASSLTAFGYGYTF,TRBV5-1,few,TRBJ1-2,NA
TGCGCCAGCAGCCTTCCCGGGGATACGCAGTATTTT,CASSLPGDTQYF,TRBV4-1,NA,TRBJ2-3,NA
TGTGCCAGCAGCGTAGGCGGGAGGTCCGGGGAGCTGTTTTTT,CASSVGGRSGELFF,TRBV9,NA,TRBJ2-2,TRBD2
TGTGCCAGCAGTTACTCTCGGTTTTGGGAGCAGTTCTTC,CASSYSRFWEQFF,TRBV6-5,NA,TRBJ2-1,NA
TGTGCCAGCAGCTTCGGGACAGGGGCCTACGAGCAGTACTTC,CASSFGTGAYEQYF,TRBV7-6,NA,TRBJ2-7,TRBD1
TGTGCCAGCACCACCTCCGCGGGGACAGATACGCAGTATTTT,CASTTSAGTDTQYF,TRBV7-9,NA,TRBJ2-3,NA
TGTGCCAGCAGCCCGAGGACAGGGGAGAACACTGAAGCTTTCTTT,CASSPRTGENTEAFF,TRBV7-9,NA,TRBJ1-1,TRBD1
TGTGCCAGCAGCTTGGGGACCGGGTTGGCGGCCCCACAAGGGAGGCAGTTCTTC,CASSLGTGLAAPQGRQFF,TRBV7-8,NA,TRBJ2-1,NA